A selection of T cell receptor beta chains follows, all from one sample in a study of OX40 agonist ivuxolimab in advanced cancers. The data were produced by immunoSEQ multiplex PCR, yet TCRdb's version contains in-frame clones alone and is incomplete. The repertoire holds around 38,000 clones, with around four fifths as singletons. The input for sequencing was CD4+ or CD8+ T cells sorted from blood, taken in a trial of the OX40 agonist ivuxolimab. The source is an adult with an advanced solid tumor such as melanoma, head and neck, liver or kidney cancer. Both conserved end residues are part of each CDR3. The order of the fields is D gene, clone size, V gene, J gene, CDR3 DNA, CDR3 protein. D genes are given only for firm matches. Some rows mark clone size as missing; the rest say once, few, many or name a class of expanded clone.

>TRBD1|-|TRBV7-9|TRBJ1-2
TGTGCCAGCAGCTTAGGAGGGGGCCGACAGGGCTATGGCTACACCTTC
CASSLGGGRQGYGYTF
>TRBD2|-|TRBV5-1|TRBJ2-7
TGCGCCAGCAGCACCGGGGGGGGGCCGGGGACCTACGAGCAGTACTTC
CASSTGGGPGTYEQYF
>-|once|TRBV7-3|TRBJ2-2
TGTGCCAGCAGCTTAACGGGTCTACAGCCAGGCACCGGGGAGCTGTTTTTT
CASSLTGLQPGTGELFF
>TRBD1|-|TRBV2|TRBJ1-1
TGTGCCAGCAGTCTGGGACAGATGAACACTGAAGCTTTCTTT
CASSLGQMNTEAFF
>TRBD2|-|TRBV5-1|TRBJ2-1
TGCGCCAGCAGCTTGGTAGCGGGGTCCTACAATGAGCAGTTCTTC
CASSLVAGSYNEQFF
>-|-|TRBV27|TRBJ2-5
TGTGCCAGCAGTTTTGTGTCAGGGGAGACCCAGTACTTC
CASSFVSGETQYF
>-|few|TRBV19|TRBJ1-5
TGTGCCAGTAGTATCGGCAGACTCCAGCCCCAGCATTTT
CASSIGRLQPQHF
>-|-|TRBV5-1|TRBJ2-1
TGCGCCAGCAGCTTGGGGGACCAATACAATGAGCAGTTCTTC
CASSLGDQYNEQFF
>-|-|TRBV9|TRBJ2-7
TGTGCCAGCAGCGTAGCGGGCAGGGGATCCTACGAGCAGTACTTC
CASSVAGRGSYEQYF
>TRBD2|-|TRBV9|TRBJ2-7
TGTGCCAGCAGCGTAGCGGGGACTAGCGGGAACTACGAGCAGTACTTC
CASSVAGTSGNYEQYF
>TRBD1|-|TRBV7-2|TRBJ1-5
TGTGCCAGCAGCTTATGGGACAGTTATCAGCCCCAGCATTTT
CASSLWDSYQPQHF
>-|-|TRBV9|TRBJ2-3
TGTGCCAGCAGCGTAGGGGCAGTTTTTGATACGCAGTATTTT
CASSVGAVFDTQYF
>TRBD2|-|TRBV11-3|TRBJ2-3
TGTGCCAGCAGCTTAGGCAAAGGACTAGGCACAGATACGCAGTATTTT
CASSLGKGLGTDTQYF
>-|-|TRBV28|TRBJ2-5
TGTGCCAGCATTAAGGGGTCCCAAGAGACCCAGTACTTC
CASIKGSQETQYF